This T cell receptor (beta chain) comes out of a study of T cell responses to AZD1222 COVID-19 vaccine. The overall study: Second-dose groups at about 4 or about 12 weeks were pooled.

The CDR3 runs to 15 residues. The ends were cut back, 3 bases at V and 0 bases at J, with 9 bases in the middle. Germline assignment: CDR1 SGHAT and CDR2 FQNNGV. Whole-study findings and limits: Every sample of the repertoires postdated the peak T cell response. Donors were chiefly white British, with a greater number of females, and clonal diversity was perhaps underestimated.

Assay used: immunoSEQ multiplex PCR; TCRdb lists only in-frame clones, some missing. The sample contains around 110,000 clones, 93% of which appear only once. Regarding this clone: Antigen: not known.

This sequence was found in an adult in good health. The rearrangement uses TRBV11-2 and TRBJ1-3, with unresolved D. The sample in question was peripheral blood, obtained on day 0 of AZD1222 vaccination. DNA of the CDR3: TGTGCCAGCAGCTTGGACCCTCACTCTGGAAACACCATATATTTT. It yields the protein CASSLDPHSGNTIYF.